One sample yielded the 28 T cell receptor beta chains listed below, sequenced in a study of response to subunit inactivated influenza vaccine. TCRdb re-analysed the RT-PCR reads in MiXCR, keeping a single row per CDR3 protein. The sample yields about 500,000 distinct CDR3 sequences, 16% seen once. Sequencing used CD4+ T cells sorted from PBMCs, obtained 23 to 25 months after vaccination. These receptors were collected from a man aged 50 to 69 who received an inactivated influenza vaccine.

This chain connects TRBV28 to TRBJ2-3; D might be TRBD1 or TRBD2, each matching 5 bases. Looked up from germline, CDR1 is MDHEN and CDR2 is SYDVKM. The V gene lost 6 bases and the J gene lost 2 bases, with 24 bases spanning the gap. The CDR3 extends over 18 amino acids. CDR3 DNA sequence: TGTGCCAGCAGAAACGTCCTTGGGGGAGACACCCTCACAGATACGCAGTATTTT. Residues: CASRNVLGGDTLTDTQYF.

The gene calls are TRBV4-3 and TRBJ2-2, with D perhaps assigned TRBD1 or TRBD2 (5 bases each). Trimming removed 4 bases from V and 7 bases from J, with 19 bases in between. Germline CDR1 is LGHNA and CDR2 is YSLEER. The CDR3 has 16 amino acids. CDR3 coding DNA: TGCGCCAGCAGCCTAAGCGTGGGACCTAATAACGGGGAGCTGTTTTTT. This translates into CASSLSVGPNNGELFF.

V gene TRBV3-1 combines with J gene TRBJ2-5; 14 bases agree with TRBD2. Germline loops: CDR1 LGHDT, CDR2 YNNKEL (reference sequence). The CDR3 totals 17 residues. Losses at the gene ends were 1 base for V and 3 bases for J; bases not matched to a gene: 4. In nucleotides, the CDR3 is TGTGCCAGCAGCCAAGCCCGACTAGCGGGGGGGAAAGAGACCCAGTACTTC. Translated, it gives CASSQARLAGGKETQYF.

This clonotype turned up a few times. The chain couples TRBV7-9 to TRBJ2-3; D gene ambiguous. The CDR3 has 14 residues. Trimming removed 1 base from V and 2 bases from J, with 7 bases in between. CDR1 is SEHNR and CDR2 is FQNEAQ in the germline V gene (reference sequence). CDR3 sequence (DNA): TGTGCCAGCAGCTTAGGGCGGAACACAGATACGCAGTATTTT. This codes for CASSLGRNTDTQYF.

The rearrangement links TRBV20-1 to TRBJ1-5, with D perhaps TRBD1 (6 bases). The CDR3 runs to 14 residues. Trimming cost V 1 base and J 2 bases, with 9 bases left between them. Per the germline V gene, CDR1 is DFQATT and CDR2 is SNEGSKA (reference sequence). The CDR3: CSARGGGGNQPQHF. Written as DNA, the CDR3 is TGCAGTGCTAGAGGAGGGGGAGGCAATCAGCCCCAGCATTTT.

There are many counts of this clonotype. The V and J genes are TRBV12-3 or TRBV12-4 and TRBJ1-4, with D perhaps TRBD1 (5 bases). The CDR3 runs 14 residues. V was pared by 6 bases and J by 6 bases, with 14 bases between. CDR3 amino acids: CASSAWGGDEKLFF. The CDR3 coding sequence is TGTGCCAGCAGCGCCTGGGGGGGGGATGAAAAACTGTTTTTT.

This clonotype was recorded a few times. This chain joins TRBV6-5 and TRBJ2-3; 9 bases match TRBD2. The CDR3 extends over 14 amino acids. V shed 5 bases and J 4 bases; nucleotides not matched to a gene: 4. Germline assignment: CDR1 MNHEY and CDR2 SVGAGI. As DNA, the CDR3 is TGTGCCAGCAGTAACAGACTAGCGGCAGATACGCAGTATTTT. It codes for CASSNRLAADTQYF.

The V and J genes are TRBV4-2 and TRBJ2-7; 7 nucleotides match TRBD1. The CDR3 totals 16 residues. Germline lookup yields CDR1 LGHNA and CDR2 YNFKEQ. J was trimmed by 1 base and V by 1 base; bases with no gene match: 7. CDR3 nucleotides: TGTGCCAGCAGCCAAGCTGATACAGGGGTGTCCTACGAGCAGTACTTC. The encoded protein is CASSQADTGVSYEQYF.

In this sample, this clonotype turned up a few times. The chain employs TRBV20-1 and TRBJ2-1; 8 bases match TRBD2. V was clipped by 0 bases and J by 4 bases; unmatched bases: 5. The CDR3 covers 15 residues. Germline V gene sequence: CDR1 DFQATT, CDR2 SNEGSKA (reference sequence). The CDR3 nucleotides read TGCAGTGCTAGAGATCCGACGGGGGGGTACAATGAGCAGTTCTTC. The encoded protein is CSARDPTGGYNEQFF.

The table lists this clonotype with a few counts. CDR3 bases: TGTGCCAGCAGTGAATCCCAGAATTCACCCCTCCACTTT. It translates to CASSESQNSPLHF. The chain combines TRBV25-1 with TRBJ1-6; D is unresolved. Per the germline V gene, CDR1 is MGHDK and CDR2 is SYGVNS. V was trimmed by 1 base and J by 7 bases, leaving 5 bases between them. CDR3 length: 13 residues.

This clonotype was recorded at least ten times. The chain couples TRBV5-1 to TRBJ2-1, with TRBD2 matching 11 bases. CDR3 length equals 14 residues. Germline CDR1 reads SGHRS; CDR2 reads YFSETQ. J gave up 10 bases and V 3 bases, and 6 bases lay outside the gene matches. CDR3 DNA sequence: TGCGCCAGCAGCTCCACTAGCGGGGGTTTAGAGCAGTTCTTC. It translates to CASSSTSGGLEQFF. Filled out from reference TRBV5-1 and TRBJ2-1, the complete variable domain reads KAGVTQTPRYLIKTRGQQVTLSCSPISGHRSVSWYQQTPGQGLQFLFEYFSETQRNKGNFPGRFSGRQFSNSRSEMNVSTLELGDSALYLCASSSTSGGLEQFFGPGTRLTVL.

The DNA of the CDR3 is TGCAGTGCTCTAGCGGGAGTCCGCCATGAGCAGTTCTTC. It encodes CSALAGVRHEQFF. This chain uses TRBV20-1 with TRBJ2-1, with 10 bases identical to TRBD2. The V and J ends lost 5 bases and 8 bases, in that order; junction bases with no gene match: 6. The CDR3 has 13 amino acids. CDR1 and CDR2 (germline): DFQATT, SNEGSKA (reference sequence).

This clonotype was counted ten times or more. The genes are TRBV11-2 and TRBJ1-2; TRBD1 matches 7 bases. From germline, CDR1 is SGHAT and CDR2 FQNNGV. The CDR3 is made up of 16 amino acids. V lost 4 bases to trimming and J lost 4 bases; unmatched junction nucleotides: 12. The CDR3 spells CASSSGGQGSGYGYTF. The DNA for the CDR3 is TGTGCCAGCAGCTCAGGGGGGCAGGGGAGTGGCTATGGCTACACCTTC.

The chain employs TRBV3-1 and TRBJ2-5; D is ambiguous. The V end was cut by 7 bases, the J end by 2 bases, with 17 bases between. Germline V CDR1 and CDR2: LGHDT, YNNKEL (reference sequence). CDR3 length: 15 residues. Written as DNA, the CDR3 is TGTGCCAGCACTCGAACGGCGGCTATGCAAGAGACCCAGTACTTC. Encoded protein: CASTRTAAMQETQYF.

V usage is TRBV4-2 and J usage is TRBJ2-1; maybe TRBD2 (6 bases). The CDR3 spans 17 residues. Germline lookup yields CDR1 LGHNA and CDR2 YNFKEQ. V was cut by 0 bases and J by 3 bases, with 15 bases left in between. The chain's CDR3 is CASSQDEAGGYYNEQFF. The CDR3 DNA reads TGTGCCAGCAGCCAAGACGAAGCCGGGGGTTACTACAATGAGCAGTTCTTC.

This clonotype was detected many times. The chain has TRBV12-3 or TRBV12-4 and TRBJ1-5; TRBD1 might be the D (5 bases). V gave up 1 base and J gave up 7 bases, with 5 bases separating them. The CDR3 has 12 amino acids. In DNA form, the CDR3 reads TGTGCCAGCAGTTTAGGGGGGCAGCCCCAGCATTTT. It yields the protein CASSLGGQPQHF.

The chain links TRBV9 to TRBJ2-3, with a possible D match to TRBD2 (5 bases). Germline CDR1 reads SGDLS; CDR2 reads YYNGEE. V lost 2 bases, J lost 3 bases, and 22 bases lay in between. This CDR3 spans 18 amino acids. The CDR3 spells CASSVFRGSGRSTDTQYF. In DNA form, the CDR3 reads TGTGCCAGCAGCGTTTTCCGTGGAAGCGGCCGGTCGACAGATACGCAGTATTTT. The variable domain in full, with the rest retrieved from reference TRBV9 and TRBJ2-3, is DSGVTQTPKHLITATGQRVTLRCSPRSGDLSVYWYQQSLDQGLQFLIQYYNGEERAKGNILERFSAQQFPDLHSELNLSSLELGDSALYFCASSVFRGSGRSTDTQYFGPGTRLTVL.

This chain joins TRBV5-5 and TRBJ1-2; D gene unclear. This CDR3 is built from 12 residues. Trimming left V 3 bases short and J 8 bases short, with 11 bases between. Germline assignment: CDR1 SGHKS and CDR2 YYEKEE (reference sequence). Here the CDR3 reads CASSSAGYGYTF. The CDR3 coding sequence is TGTGCCAGCAGCTCGGCGGGTTACGGCTACACCTTC.

In this sample, this clonotype turned up a few times. CDR3 in amino acids: CASSSGQNSYNEQFF. The CDR3, as DNA: TGTGCCAGCAGTTCCGGACAGAACTCCTACAATGAGCAGTTCTTC. The chain employs TRBV6-5 and TRBJ2-1, with a weak D call TRBD1 (6 bases). From germline, CDR1 is MNHEY and CDR2 SVGAGI. V dropped 4 bases and J dropped 0 bases, with 10 bases sitting between them. The CDR3 covers 15 residues.

V is TRBV18 and J is TRBJ2-7; TRBD1 matches 7 bases. This CDR3 region has 19 residues. After removal of 4 bases from V and 0 bases from J, the junction contained 18 bases not matched to a gene. Germline-derived CDR1 and CDR2 are KGHSH and LQKENI. This CDR3 is CASSLRQGTTHPTSYEQYF. The CDR3 nucleotides are TGTGCCAGCTCACTCAGACAGGGCACGACTCACCCAACCTCCTACGAGCAGTACTTC. The whole variable domain, filled in from reference TRBV18 and TRBJ2-7, reads NAGVMQNPRHLVRRRGQEARLRCSPMKGHSHVYWYRQLPEEGLKFMVYLQKENIIDESGMPKERFSAEFPKEGPSILRIQQVVRGDSAAYFCASSLRQGTTHPTSYEQYFGPGTRLTVT.

This clonotype was counted between two and nine times. The rearrangement links TRBV6-1 to TRBJ1-1; TRBD1 is a possible D gene (5 bases). V lost 7 bases to trimming and J lost 2 bases, with 14 bases between them. This CDR3 comprises 14 residues. CDR1 and CDR2 (germline): MNHNS, SASEGT. The CDR3 loop is CASTPRDSNTEAFF. The CDR3, as DNA: TGTGCCAGCACCCCACGGGACTCAAACACTGAAGCTTTCTTT.

Worth noting for this clonotype: An end of the junction differs from the germline gene, which may be a read error. This sequence joins TRBV6-5 and TRBJ2-2; TRBD1 or TRBD2 may be the D gene (5 bases each). CDR1 and CDR2 (germline): MNHEY, SVGAGI. The CDR3 has 15 amino acids. CDR3 sequence (DNA): TGTGCCAGCAGTTACCCGGGACGGAACAGCGGGGAGCTGTTTTTT. Its protein is CASSYPGRNSGELFF.

The V call is TRBV2, the J call TRBJ2-5, with D uncertain. The V gene lost 8 bases and the J gene lost 5 bases, with 12 bases spanning the gap. The germline V gene has CDR1 SNHLY and CDR2 FYNNEI. This CDR3 contains 12 residues. CDR3 loop: CASPLESETQYF. The CDR3 DNA follows: TGTGCCAGCCCTCTTGAGTCGGAGACCCAGTACTTC.

CDR3 amino acids: CATSRPGQLNTEAFF. Here the CDR3 DNA reads TGTGCCACCAGCAGACCGGGACAATTGAACACTGAAGCTTTCTTT. The chain has TRBV15 and TRBJ1-1; possibly TRBD1 for D (6 bases). V lost 2 bases and J 0 bases, leaving 10 bases between the germline ends. Germline CDR1 reads LNHNV; CDR2 reads YYDKDF (reference sequence). The CDR3 is made up of 15 amino acids.

This clonotype was seen more than once but under ten times. The chain has TRBV3-1 and TRBJ2-3, with TRBD2 matching 8 bases. The CDR3 loop spans 14 amino acids. Trimming at V came to 6 bases and at J to 5 bases, leaving 7 bases not matched to a gene. Germline CDR1 LGHDT, CDR2 YNNKEL (reference sequence). For the CDR3, the DNA is TGTGCCAGCAGTAATGGACTAGCCCGAGATACGCAGTATTTT. Protein: CASSNGLARDTQYF.

The J gene is TRBJ2-5, the V gene TRBV3-1, with 11 bases identical to TRBD2. The V gene's germline CDR1 is LGHDT and CDR2 YNNKEL (reference sequence). The CDR3 runs to 15 residues. The trim removed 4 bases at V and 5 bases at J, leaving 6 bases unmatched. This CDR3 is CASSPSGGPGETQYF. As DNA, the CDR3 is TGTGCCAGCAGCCCTAGCGGGGGGCCCGGGGAGACCCAGTACTTC.

The V and J genes are TRBV9 and TRBJ1-2, with D perhaps TRBD1 (5 bases). The CDR3 has 13 amino acids. Trimming cost V 0 bases and J 4 bases, with 7 bases left between them. Germline V gene data show CDR1 as SGDLS and CDR2 as YYNGEE. The CDR3 nucleotides read TGTGCCAGCAGCGTAGATCAGGGCTATGGCTACACCTTC. As protein: CASSVDQGYGYTF.

CDR3 amino acids: CASSRSRTGGYTF. The CDR3, as DNA: TGTGCCAGCAGCCGATCCAGGACAGGGGGCTACACCTTC. The gene calls are TRBV14 and TRBJ1-2, with 8 positions matching TRBD1. The junction had 6 bases not matched to a gene; V was cut back by 4 bases and J by 8 bases. Germline values: CDR1 SGHDN, CDR2 FVKESK. The CDR3 is 13 residues long. Filled out from reference TRBV14 and TRBJ1-2, the complete variable domain reads EAGVTQFPSHSVIEKGQTVTLRCDPISGHDNLYWYRRVMGKEIKFLLHFVKESKQDESGMPNNRFLAERTGGTYSTLKVQPAELEDSGVYFCASSRSRTGGYTFGSGTRLTVV.